This TCR beta chain was obtained from a study of blood T cell repertoires in COVID-19. Study-level information: COVID-19 samples collected from the United States, Italy and Spain covered acute and convalescent phases. PBMCs, B-cell-depleted T cells, or T cells provided the cDNA or gDNA that made up the material.

Methods used by the authors: Using reference gene primer amplification, nucleated cell counts were estimated. TCRdb's copy holds only in-frame clones and misses some; the assay was immunoSEQ multiplex PCR. V, J and clone size were drawn from that table, and D and trimming were deduced from the DNA. The data contain roughly 430,000 clones, 88% of them singletons. Participants were placed into cohorts based on the clinical history they reported. Germline assignment: CDR1 SGHAT and CDR2 FQNNGV. This CDR3 is 15 amino acids long. V lost 0 bases and J 4 bases, leaving 13 bases between the germline ends. The chain is built from TRBV11-2 and TRBJ2-7, with a weak D call TRBD2 (5 bases). This receptor was obtained from a woman between 40 and 55 years old with acute COVID-19. The sequencing sample was made of PBMCs or T cells enriched from blood (not recorded which). Written as DNA, the CDR3 is TGTGCCAGCAGCTTAGAACGGTCGAGCGGATACGAGCAGTACTTC. It translates to CASSLERSSGYEQYF.